This TCR beta chain was found in a study of preoperative IRX-2 immunotherapy in early breast cancer. The treatment denotes: preoperative locoregional IRX-2 cytokine immunotherapy. Generated by immunoSEQ multiplex PCR, the TCRdb table keeps only in-frame clones and is missing some. This table holds about 62,000 clones, 94% found once. Sample collection was performed from a patient treated with IRX-2 immunotherapy. This TCR was sampled from a human donor with breast cancer.

CDR3 amino acids: CASGTSGSTGEQYF. Written as DNA, the CDR3 is TGTGCCAGCGGAACTAGCGGGAGTACGGGCGAGCAGTACTTC. The chain has TRBV6-5 and TRBJ2-7, with TRBD2 matching 11 bases. The germline V gene encodes CDR1 MNHEY and CDR2 SVGAGI. V lost 8 bases and J lost 6; bases outside the gene matches: 9. The CDR3 sequence is 14 residues long.